This T cell receptor beta chain came from a study of tumor-infiltrating lymphocytes in primary liver carcinoma. Study-wide context: The patients had histopathologically diagnosed primary liver carcinoma, and their disease was treated by surgical resection. Sequenced samples came back with roughly 3.5 to 8 million productive TCRbeta reads, and the counts looked alike across tissue types.

The V end lost 0 bases, the J end lost 8 bases, and 13 bases lay between the germline ends. Germline lookup yields CDR1 MGHRA and CDR2 YSYEKL. CDR3 length: 15 residues. With regard to this clonotype: What it binds is unknown.

Unsorted whole blood supplied the blood RNA, and germline DNA was isolated too. Prior to the surgical procedure, roughly 4 milliliters of peripheral blood were collected. The input was around 0.5 ug total RNA; TCR beta cDNA was made from it with a constant-region primer. Slightly modified ARM-PCR with three nested multiplex PCR rounds yielded TCR beta libraries. Rounds one and two of PCR, each of 10 cycles, were primed with TRBV1-TRBV30 forward primers and a C-beta reverse primer. TCRdb analysed the multiplex PCR reads with MiXCR anew, one entry per CDR3 protein. The profile shows around 330,000 distinct CDR3 sequences, around 50% of them singletons. Whole-study results and caveats: A significantly higher top-250-clone fraction was found in tumors than in blood (p = 0.039).

This clonotype was obtained from a woman in her 30s with primary liver carcinoma and hepatitis B virus infection. Sequencing was done on a sample of peripheral blood. The J gene is TRBJ1-4, the V gene TRBV4-1; D is unclear. In DNA form, the CDR3 reads TGCGCCAGCAGCCAAGATCCCACCCCGGGGGAAAAACTGTTTTTT. Translated, it gives CASSQDPTPGEKLFF.